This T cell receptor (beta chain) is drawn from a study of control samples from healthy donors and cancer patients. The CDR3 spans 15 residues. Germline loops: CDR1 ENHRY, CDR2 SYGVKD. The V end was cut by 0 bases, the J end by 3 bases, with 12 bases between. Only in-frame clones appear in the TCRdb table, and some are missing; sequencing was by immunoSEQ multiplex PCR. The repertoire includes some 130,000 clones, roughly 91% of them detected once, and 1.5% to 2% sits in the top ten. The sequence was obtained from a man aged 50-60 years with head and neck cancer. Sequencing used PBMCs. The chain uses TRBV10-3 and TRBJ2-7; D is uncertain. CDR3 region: CAISESMQESYEQYF. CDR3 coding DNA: TGTGCCATCAGTGAGTCAATGCAGGAAAGCTACGAGCAGTACTTC.